The following is a T cell receptor beta chain sequence with its context. What it binds is unknown. CDR3 length: 14 amino acids. The trim removed 4 bases at V and 5 bases at J, leaving 4 bases unmatched. Germline V gene data show CDR1 as LGHNA and CDR2 as YNFKEQ. This sample stems from a study of early T cells in non-severe SARS-CoV-2 infection. Study-level information: Bulk RNA from unsorted whole blood was sequenced; chains were unpaired. General observations from the study: Anti-spike CD8 responses were favored by VDJdb matching, which missed private and CD4 specificities.

In the library, individual cDNA molecules carried attached unique molecular identifiers. TCRdb reanalysed the 5' RACE reads using MiXCR and keeps one entry per CDR3 protein. The table has approximately 76,000 distinct CDR3 sequences, around 12% seen once. The chain recombines TRBV4-2 with TRBJ1-5; 8 bases line up with TRBD1. This receptor was taken from an adult who was a healthcare worker with PCR-confirmed SARS-CoV-2 infection or an uninfected control (not recorded which). The specimen was whole blood. The CDR3 spells CASSRDRGDQPQHF. CDR3 sequence (DNA): TGTGCCAGCAGCCGAGACAGGGGCGATCAGCCCCAGCATTTT.